What follows are 27 T cell receptor beta chains derived from one specimen sequenced in a study of CD8 T cells in ankylosing spondylitis. Study-wide findings and caveats: A TCR beta motif of fewer than ten highly homologous variants appeared characteristic of ankylosing spondylitis blood.

These TCRs' antigens remain unknown. In TCRdb, the 5' RACE reads were re-called with MiXCR into one record per CDR3 protein. The sample holds a few hundred thousand distinct CDR3 sequences; around 22% are singletons and the top ten take about a sixth. The sequenced sample consisted of blood, either unsorted or a sorted T cell fraction (not recorded which). The receptor set was obtained from a male donor with ankylosing spondylitis.

In this sample, this clonotype turned up a few times. The rearrangement uses TRBV3-1 and TRBJ2-1, with D possibly TRBD1 on 5 matching bases. Trimming shortened V by 2 bases and J by 1 base, and 12 bases separated the two germline ends. CDR1 is LGHDT, CDR2 YNNKEL, per germline (reference sequence). This CDR3 comprises 16 residues. CDR3 residues: CASSQQGTQSYNEQFF. DNA for the CDR3: TGTGCCAGCAGCCAACAGGGAACTCAGTCCTACAATGAGCAGTTCTTC.

This clonotype was seen only a few times. The chain couples TRBV20-1 to TRBJ1-5; D perhaps matches TRBD1 (6 bases). The germline CDR1 and CDR2 sequences are DFQATT and SNEGSKA (reference sequence). The CDR3 is 13 amino acids. Between the trimmed V and J ends, which lost 6 bases and 3 bases, there was a span of 12 bases. CDR3 region: CSAKTGYNQPQHF. In DNA form, the CDR3 reads TGCAGTGCAAAGACAGGATACAATCAGCCCCAGCATTTT.

The rearrangement links TRBV29-1 to TRBJ1-1, with a tentative D call TRBD1 (5 bases). CDR1 and CDR2 from the germline V gene are SQVTM and ANQGSEA. This CDR3 is 13 amino acids long. V lost 5 bases and J 8 bases, leaving 18 bases between the germline ends. CDR3: CSVSPSGSPEAFF. CDR3 nucleotides: TGCAGCGTTTCCCCTTCAGGGTCCCCCGAAGCTTTCTTT.

The gene calls are TRBV2 and TRBJ2-3; 9 positions match TRBD2. Unmatched junction bases numbered 10, after V lost 7 bases and J lost 5 bases. Per the germline V gene, CDR1 is SNHLY and CDR2 is FYNNEI. The CDR3 is 15 residues long. The CDR3, as DNA: TGTGCCAGCAAAGCCTTAGCGGGAGTGGGAGATACGCAGTATTTT. Translated, it gives CASKALAGVGDTQYF.

V usage is TRBV9 and J usage is TRBJ2-1, with 7 bases fitting TRBD2. Losses at the gene ends were 4 bases for V and 8 bases for J; bases not matched to a gene: 12. Germline V gene lookup returns CDR1 SGDLS and CDR2 YYNGEE. The CDR3 spans 15 residues. This CDR3 reads CASSPGEGLFYEQFF. The CDR3 region has the DNA TGTGCCAGCAGCCCTGGGGAGGGCCTTTTCTATGAGCAGTTCTTC.

This clonotype occurred once. V is TRBV15 and J is TRBJ1-3, with D maybe TRBD1 (5 bases). The germline gives CDR1 LNHNV, CDR2 YYDKDF (reference sequence). Trimming pared 0 bases from V and 0 bases from J, leaving 6 bases between. The CDR3 consists of 15 residues. CDR3 loop: CATSRDGGSGNTIYF. CDR3 DNA sequence: TGTGCCACCAGCAGAGATGGGGGCTCTGGAAACACCATATATTTT.

This clonotype was picked up a small number of times. The V call is TRBV5-1, the J call TRBJ1-5, with TRBD1 as a possible D gene (6 bases). The length of the CDR3 is 14 residues. Per germline, CDR1 SGHRS and CDR2 YFSETQ. Trimming took off 0 bases at V and 6 bases at J, with 10 bases between the two ends. CDR3 bases: TGCGCCAGCAGCTTGGAGGGGGGTACTCAGCCCCAGCATTTT. Amino acids: CASSLEGGTQPQHF.

This clonotype was counted a few times. V and J are TRBV24-1 and TRBJ2-3; D is uncertain. CDR1 KGHDR and CDR2 SFDVKD come from the germline V gene. This CDR3 contains 18 residues. V lost 3 bases and J lost 3, with 21 bases in between. The CDR3 nucleotides are TGTGCCACCAGTGATGGAGAGGCCTCGACAACTACTACAGATACGCAGTATTTT. It codes for CATSDGEASTTTTDTQYF.

The chain recombines TRBV12-3 or TRBV12-4 with TRBJ2-4, with a weak D call TRBD2 (5 bases). This CDR3 region has 15 residues. The ends were cut back, 5 bases at V and 7 bases at J, with 18 bases in the middle. The CDR3 DNA follows: TGTGCCAGCAGTCAAAGACGGGCCCGAGGGAACATTCAGTACTTC. This codes for CASSQRRARGNIQYF.

This clonotype turned up a few times. The gene calls are TRBV25-1 and TRBJ1-4; no firm D call. Germline CDR1 is MGHDK and CDR2 is SYGVNS. The CDR3 is 12 residues long. The V end lost 5 bases, the J end lost 8 bases, and 9 bases lay between the germline ends. The CDR3 sequence: CASSLRSEKLFF. The CDR3, as DNA: TGTGCCAGCAGTCTACGTTCGGAAAAACTGTTTTTT.

The V call is TRBV18, the J call TRBJ1-5; 8 bases align to TRBD1. Per the germline V gene, CDR1 is KGHSH and CDR2 is LQKENI. CDR3 size: 13 residues. The trim removed 6 bases at V and 5 bases at J, leaving 3 bases unmatched. In nucleotides, the CDR3 is TGTGCCAGCTCGGCGACAGGGGATCAGCCCCAGCATTTT. The encoded protein is CASSATGDQPQHF. The full variable domain, rest sourced from reference TRBV18 and TRBJ1-5, is NAGVMQNPRHLVRRRGQEARLRCSPMKGHSHVYWYRQLPEEGLKFMVYLQKENIIDESGMPKERFSAEFPKEGPSILRIQQVVRGDSAAYFCASSATGDQPQHFGDGTRLSIL.

This clonotype was observed a few times. The chain couples TRBV11-2 to TRBJ2-7; possibly TRBD2 for D (5 bases). The CDR3 sequence is 13 residues long. V gave up 5 bases and J gave up 6 bases, with 14 bases separating them. The germline V gene has CDR1 SGHAT and CDR2 FQNNGV. The CDR3 region is CASSTPRGSEQYF. The DNA of the CDR3 is TGTGCCAGCAGCACCCCAAGAGGGAGCGAGCAGTACTTC. Drawing the rest from reference TRBV11-2 and TRBJ2-7, the complete variable domain is EAGVAQSPRYKIIEKRQSVAFWCNPISGHATLYWYQQILGQGPKLLIQFQNNGVVDDSQLPKDRFSAERLKGVDSTLKIQPAKLEDSAVYLCASSTPRGSEQYFGPGTRLTVT.

The chain links TRBV28 to TRBJ2-5; TRBD1 aligns across 9 bases. The CDR3 spans 15 residues. Germline lookup yields CDR1 MDHEN and CDR2 SYDVKM. With V trimmed by 3 bases and J by 4 bases, 6 bases remained unmatched. In DNA, the CDR3 is TGTGCCAGCAGTTTTCGACAGGGGGGGATAGAGACCCAGTACTTC. Its protein product is CASSFRQGGIETQYF. The full variable domain, with the rest looked up from reference TRBV28 and TRBJ2-5, is DVKVTQSSRYLVKRTGEKVFLECVQDMDHENMFWYRQDPGLGLRLIYFSYDVKMKEKGDIPEGYSVSREKKERFSLILESASTNQTSMYLCASSFRQGGIETQYFGPGTRLLVL.

This clonotype was recorded a few times. At one boundary the junction diverges from the germline segment, which might be a read error. The chain joins TRBV20-1 to TRBJ2-1; 12 nucleotides agree with TRBD2. Germline V gives CDR1 DFQATT, CDR2 SNEGSKA (reference sequence). This CDR3 region has 14 residues. The CDR3 bases are TGCAGGGCTAGGCCTAGCGGGAGGGCCAATGAGCAGTTCTTC. Translating it yields CRARPSGRANEQFF.

V usage is TRBV29-1 and J usage is TRBJ1-3; D remains ambiguous. CDR1 is SQVTM and CDR2 is ANQGSEA in the germline V gene. The CDR3 contains 12 residues. V lost 6 bases and J 6 bases, leaving 12 bases between the germline ends. The chain's CDR3 is CSVRLPVNTIYF. The CDR3 DNA follows: TGCAGCGTGAGATTGCCCGTAAACACCATATATTTT.

V is TRBV12-3 or TRBV12-4 and J is TRBJ2-1; 9 bases line up with TRBD2. V lost 2 bases, J lost 7 bases, and 9 bases stayed unmatched. This CDR3 spans 16 amino acids. CDR3 sequence reads: CASSLRASGKGNEQFF. The CDR3 coding sequence is TGTGCCAGCAGTTTAAGGGCTAGCGGGAAAGGAAATGAGCAGTTCTTC.

V is TRBV5-1 and J is TRBJ1-6, with a weak D call TRBD1 (5 bases). Trimming took off 0 bases at V and 8 bases at J, with 12 bases between the two ends. The CDR3 loop spans 15 amino acids. CDR1 and CDR2 from the germline V gene are SGHRS and YFSETQ. The CDR3 DNA is TGCGCCAGCAGCTTGGGGGCAGGGACGTATTCACCCCTCCACTTT. Residues: CASSLGAGTYSPLHF.

This chain uses TRBV28 with TRBJ2-5; the D gene could be TRBD1 or TRBD2 (5 bases each). The CDR3 covers 16 residues. The germline V gene encodes CDR1 MDHEN and CDR2 SYDVKM. V gave up 1 base and J gave up 3 bases, with 15 bases separating them. This chain's CDR3 is CASSLSPGAGEETQYF. The CDR3 bases are TGTGCCAGCAGTTTATCCCCCGGGGCAGGCGAAGAGACCCAGTACTTC.

The chain joins TRBV10-3 to TRBJ2-2, with D hard to call. CDR1 and CDR2 from the germline V gene are ENHRY and SYGVKD. The ends were cut back, 2 bases at V and 3 bases at J, with 4 bases in the middle. This CDR3 is 13 amino acids long. CDR3 residues: CAISEGDTGELFF. In DNA, the CDR3 is TGTGCCATCAGTGAGGGGGACACCGGGGAGCTGTTTTTT.

This clonotype turned up a few times. In nucleotides, the CDR3 is TGTGCCAGCGGGAACACGCAAGACGAACCCCAGTACTTC. Its protein product is CASGNTQDEPQYF. V and J are TRBV7-2 and TRBJ2-7; D remains unclear. Germline V CDR1 and CDR2: SGHTA, FQGNSA. The CDR3 consists of 13 residues. V gave up 8 bases and J gave up 10 bases, with 21 bases separating them.

The rearrangement uses TRBV2 and TRBJ2-1; D unresolved. This CDR3 has 16 amino acids. The germline V and J ends were trimmed by 8 bases and 6 bases, with 23 bases remaining between them. CDR1 is SNHLY and CDR2 is FYNNEI in the germline V gene. The CDR3 protein is CASVGPVGRTSNEQFF. The CDR3 DNA sequence: TGTGCCAGCGTAGGGCCGGTAGGACGGACCTCCAATGAGCAGTTCTTC.

CDR3: CSARAIGGIAKNIQYF. The CDR3, as DNA: TGCAGTGCTAGAGCTATCGGGGGGATAGCCAAAAACATTCAGTACTTC. This chain links TRBV20-1 with TRBJ2-4, with 7 nucleotides matching TRBD2. This CDR3 is 16 amino acids long. Trimming removed 1 base from V and 0 bases from J; junction bases left unmatched: 6. Germline CDR1 and CDR2: DFQATT and SNEGSKA (reference sequence).

The rearrangement links TRBV28 to TRBJ2-1; no firm D call. Germline V gene lookup returns CDR1 MDHEN and CDR2 SYDVKM. The CDR3 is 13 amino acids. V gave up 5 bases and J gave up 0 bases, with 5 bases separating them. The CDR3 region is CASSRSSYNEQFF. The CDR3 nucleotides are TGTGCCAGCAGTCGAAGCTCCTACAATGAGCAGTTCTTC.

V is TRBV5-1 and J is TRBJ2-5; D might be TRBD2 (6 bases). The CDR3 spans 15 residues. The germline V gene encodes CDR1 SGHRS and CDR2 YFSETQ. Trimming left V 6 bases short and J 5 bases short, with 20 bases between. The CDR3 protein is CASNVPGGMAETQYF. Written as DNA, the CDR3 is TGCGCCAGCAACGTCCCCGGGGGAATGGCGGAGACCCAGTACTTC.

This clonotype has a count of ten or more. J is TRBJ2-3 and V is TRBV29-1; possible D gene TRBD2, 6 bases. Deletions cut 3 bases from V and 0 bases from J, with 7 bases between. The CDR3 totals 13 residues. The V gene's germline CDR1 is SQVTM and CDR2 ANQGSEA. CDR3 sequence (DNA): TGCAGCGTTGATGCGGGAAGCACAGATACGCAGTATTTT. Residues: CSVDAGSTDTQYF.

This clonotype was found many times. CDR3 amino acids: CASSPTSGVSYEQYF. The CDR3, as DNA: TGTGCCAGCAGCCCGACTAGCGGGGTTTCCTACGAGCAGTACTTC. This chain connects TRBV3-1 to TRBJ2-7, with TRBD2 matching over 11 bases. This CDR3 region has 15 residues. V lost 4 bases and J lost 1; bases outside the gene matches: 3. CDR1 and CDR2 (germline): LGHDT, YNNKEL (reference sequence).

The genes are TRBV6-2 or TRBV6-3 and TRBJ2-5; TRBD2 is a possible D gene (6 bases). Deletions cut 2 bases from V and 4 bases from J, with 11 bases between. Germline V CDR1 and CDR2: MNHEY, SVGEGT. The CDR3 is 14 residues long. DNA of the CDR3: TGTGCCAGCAGTTACATTTTCGGGGGAGAGACCCAGTACTTC. Protein sequence: CASSYIFGGETQYF.